The 30 T cell receptor beta chains below all came from one sample that was sequenced in a study of a mutant IDH1 vaccine in newly diagnosed glioma. The time point: baseline, week 1 (first vaccination visit). Sample treatment: pre-vaccination baseline after standard-of-care therapy. The assay was immunoSEQ multiplex PCR, and TCRdb's table has in-frame clones only and misses some. The sample yields 20,000 to 25,000 clones, approximately 93% seen once. Sequencing was performed on PBMCs, taken from a glioma patient treated with radiotherapy, temozolomide or both. Receptor source: a man aged 40-49 years with glioma.

This clone showed up just once. This rearrangement joins TRBV15 to TRBJ1-4, with D unresolved. Germline loops: CDR1 LNHNV, CDR2 YYDKDF (reference sequence). V was trimmed by 0 bases and J by 14 bases, leaving 10 bases between them. The CDR3 spans 12 residues. The CDR3: CATSRDLESLFF. The CDR3 DNA follows: TGTGCCACCAGCAGAGATCTTGAAAGTCTGTTTTTT.

The chain links TRBV5-1 to TRBJ1-1; no clear D gene. V lost 0 bases to trimming and J lost 8 bases, with 11 bases between them. The CDR3 runs 13 residues. Germline V gene lookup returns CDR1 SGHRS and CDR2 YFSETQ. The DNA of the CDR3 is TGCGCCAGCAGCTTGGAAGGGTTAGAAGAAGCTTTCTTT. It translates to CASSLEGLEEAFF.

This chain connects TRBV2 to TRBJ2-3, with D possibly matching TRBD2 (5 bases). Trimming shortened V by 7 bases and J by 6 bases, and 8 bases separated the two germline ends. The CDR3 has 11 amino acids. From germline, CDR1 is SNHLY and CDR2 FYNNEI. The CDR3 here is CASKTGDTQYF. CDR3 sequence (DNA): TGTGCCAGCAAGACGGGGGATACGCAGTATTTT.

The rearrangement uses TRBV20-1 and TRBJ1-2, with D possibly being TRBD1 (6 bases). The CDR3 is 11 residues long. Trimming took 7 bases from V and 2 from J, leaving 8 bases between them. From germline, CDR1 is DFQATT and CDR2 SNEGSKA (reference sequence). The CDR3 nucleotides are TGCAGTGGACAGGCAAACTATGGCTACACCTTC. It codes for CSGQANYGYTF.

This sequence joins TRBV11-3 and TRBJ1-2; D possibly corresponds to TRBD1 (6 bases). Germline V gives CDR1 SGHNT, CDR2 YENEEA. Trimming left V 4 bases short and J 0 bases short, with 12 bases between. CDR3 length equals 15 residues. This CDR3 reads CASSSPRTANYGYTF. The CDR3, as DNA: TGTGCCAGCAGCTCACCCCGGACAGCTAACTATGGCTACACCTTC.

In this sample, this clone turned up once. V usage is TRBV28 and J usage is TRBJ2-7; D perhaps matches TRBD1 (5 bases). V dropped 7 bases and J dropped 6 bases, with 19 bases sitting between them. The germline V gene encodes CDR1 MDHEN and CDR2 SYDVKM. The CDR3 runs to 14 residues. The CDR3 protein is CASKPPRQGIEQYF. CDR3 nucleotide sequence: TGTGCCAGCAAACCACCTCGGCAGGGCATCGAGCAGTACTTC.

V is TRBV11-3 and J is TRBJ2-1; 14 bases fit TRBD2. Per germline, CDR1 SGHNT and CDR2 YENEEA. The CDR3 loop spans 14 amino acids. Losses at the gene ends were 4 bases for V and 9 bases for J; bases not matched to a gene: 2. CDR3 sequence reads: CASSSGLAGGEQFF. For the CDR3, the DNA is TGTGCCAGCAGCTCTGGACTAGCGGGAGGTGAGCAGTTCTTC.

The V call is TRBV10-3, the J call TRBJ1-2; possibly TRBD1 for D (5 bases). V was trimmed by 6 bases and J by 1 base, leaving 12 bases between them. This CDR3 contains 14 residues. Germline V gene lookup returns CDR1 ENHRY and CDR2 SYGVKD. The CDR3 DNA reads TGTGCCATCAGCCGGGCAGGGCTTAACTATGGCTACACCTTC. It codes for CAISRAGLNYGYTF.

V and J are TRBV7-5 and TRBJ1-6. TRBV7-5 is labeled a pseudogene. This CDR3 contains 18 residues. The CDR3 reads CARRTPPCTGLYNSPLHF. DNA for the CDR3: TGTGCCAGGAGAACACCCCCATGTACGGGACTCTATAATTCACCCCTCCACTTT.

The chain uses TRBV5-6 and TRBJ2-3; TRBD1 matches 9 bases. The length of the CDR3 is 15 residues. The V gene's germline CDR1 is SGHDT and CDR2 YYEEEE. The V gene end was trimmed by 2 bases and the J gene end by 6 bases; junction bases not matched to a gene: 7. The CDR3 protein is CASSFGTGLVDTQYF. CDR3 DNA: TGTGCCAGCAGCTTCGGGACAGGGCTTGTTGATACGCAGTATTTT. The full variable domain, with the rest looked up from reference TRBV5-6 and TRBJ2-3, is DAGVTQSPTHLIKTRGQQVTLRCSPKSGHDTVSWYQQALGQGPQFIFQYYEEEERQRGNFPDRFSGHQFPNYSSELNVNALLLGDSALYLCASSFGTGLVDTQYFGPGTRLTVL.

This clone was seen just once. The chain couples TRBV28 to TRBJ2-7; D call uncertain. V was cut by 5 bases and J by 2 bases, with 13 bases left in between. From germline, CDR1 is MDHEN and CDR2 SYDVKM. The CDR3 consists of 14 residues. In nucleotides, the CDR3 is TGTGCCAGCAGTCCCTTACACACGACCTACGAGCAGTACTTC. Translating it yields CASSPLHTTYEQYF.

The chain uses TRBV30 and TRBJ1-3; D gene ambiguous. The germline V gene has CDR1 GTSNPN and CDR2 SVGIG (reference sequence). This CDR3 comprises 13 residues. The ends were cut back, 2 bases at V and 0 bases at J, with 5 bases in the middle. CDR3 protein: CAWSTFSGNTIYF. The CDR3 region has the DNA TGTGCCTGGAGTACCTTCTCTGGAAACACCATATATTTT.

The chain is built from TRBV10-3 and TRBJ2-7; D remains unclear. CDR3 length: 15 residues. V lost 0 bases, J lost 2 bases, and 11 bases lay in between. Germline V CDR1 and CDR2: ENHRY, SYGVKD. The CDR3 nucleotides are TGTGCCATCAGTGAGTCGCTGGGTAGCACCTACGAGCAGTACTTC. This gives the protein CAISESLGSTYEQYF.

This clone appeared a single time. For the CDR3, the DNA is TGCGCCAGCAGCGCGGGACAGTTCACAGATACGCAGTATTTT. It encodes CASSAGQFTDTQYF. The V and J genes are TRBV5-1 and TRBJ2-3, with D possibly being TRBD1 (7 bases). There are 14 residues in the CDR3. The V gene lost 4 bases and the J gene lost 2 bases, with 11 bases spanning the gap. Germline CDR1 and CDR2: SGHRS and YFSETQ.

The V and J genes are TRBV6-5 and TRBJ2-5; 7 nucleotides match TRBD1. Gene TRBJ2-7 matches the end of the DNA better, so the J call may be wrong. Germline CDR1 MNHEY, CDR2 SVGAGI. The CDR3 length is 13 residues. Here the CDR3 reads CASSRDRIYEQYF. The CDR3 nucleotides are TGTGCCAGCAGCCGGGACAGAATCTACGAGCAGTACTTC.

V usage is TRBV5-6 and J usage is TRBJ1-6; possible D gene TRBD1, 5 bases. The CDR3 runs to 14 residues. With 0 bases removed from V and 6 bases from J, the gap between germline ends came to 7 bases. Germline CDR1 is SGHDT and CDR2 is YYEEEE. CDR3 region: CASSLGGLNSPLHF. CDR3 DNA sequence: TGTGCCAGCAGCTTGGGGGGCCTTAATTCACCCCTCCACTTT.

V and J are TRBV27 and TRBJ2-6; no definite D call. CDR1 is MNHEY and CDR2 is SMNVEV in the germline V gene (reference sequence). The CDR3 is 15 residues long. Trimming cost V 4 bases and J 1 base, with 8 bases left between them. The CDR3: CASSYSGSGANVLTF. The CDR3 DNA sequence: TGTGCCAGCAGTTACAGTGGGTCTGGGGCCAACGTCCTGACTTTC.

This chain links TRBV20-1 with TRBJ1-3; D not certain. The CDR3 is 11 residues long. The germline V gene has CDR1 DFQATT and CDR2 SNEGSKA (reference sequence). The V gene lost 6 bases and the J gene lost 0 bases, with 3 bases spanning the gap. The CDR3: CSASSGNTIYF. DNA for the CDR3: TGCAGTGCCTCCTCTGGAAACACCATATATTTT.

V is TRBV29-1 and J is TRBJ1-2; D call uncertain. CDR1 is SQVTM and CDR2 is ANQGSEA in the germline V gene. Trimming stripped 3 bases from V and 6 bases from J, with 8 bases between. The CDR3 sequence is 11 residues long. This chain's CDR3 is CSVDETDGYTF. The DNA for the CDR3 is TGCAGCGTTGATGAAACGGATGGCTACACCTTC.

The gene calls are TRBV30 and TRBJ1-1; D is unresolved. The CDR3 spans 12 residues. V was cut by 2 bases and J by 3 bases, with 7 bases left in between. Germline lookup yields CDR1 GTSNPN and CDR2 SVGIG (reference sequence). As DNA, the CDR3 is TGTGCCTGGAGTTATGGGGACACTGAAGCTTTCTTT. Translated: CAWSYGDTEAFF.

This clone was seen once. V gene TRBV7-9 combines with J gene TRBJ2-5; 7 nucleotides match TRBD2. The CDR3 covers 14 residues. J was trimmed by 1 base and V by 7 bases; bases with no gene match: 6. Looked up from germline, CDR1 is SEHNR and CDR2 is FQNEAQ (reference sequence). CDR3 residues: CASTVSGGQETQYF. CDR3 DNA: TGTGCCAGCACGGTGTCGGGGGGCCAAGAGACCCAGTACTTC.

The J gene is TRBJ1-1, the V gene TRBV5-1, with 8 nucleotides matching TRBD1. The CDR3 covers 13 residues. CDR1 and CDR2 from the germline V gene are SGHRS and YFSETQ. V shed 6 bases and J 8 bases; nucleotides not matched to a gene: 9. CDR3 sequence reads: CASKMAGGVEAFF. The CDR3 DNA sequence: TGCGCCAGCAAAATGGCAGGGGGCGTCGAAGCTTTCTTT.

The genes are TRBV7-9 and TRBJ2-1, with 13 bases fitting TRBD2. After removal of 3 bases from V and 8 bases from J, the junction contained 7 bases not matched to a gene. CDR3 length: 16 amino acids. The germline V gene encodes CDR1 SEHNR and CDR2 FQNEAQ (reference sequence). The CDR3 is CASSFTGLAGEDEQFF. For the CDR3, the DNA is TGTGCCAGCAGCTTCACTGGACTAGCGGGAGAGGATGAGCAGTTCTTC.

The chain has TRBV18 and TRBJ2-7; no definite D call. The CDR3 totals 13 residues. Germline V lookup: CDR1 KGHSH, CDR2 LQKENI. Trimming took 5 bases from V and 1 from J, leaving 9 bases between them. The CDR3 coding sequence is TGTGCCAGCTCAGAGGCCACGTCCTACGAGCAGTACTTC. Translated, it gives CASSEATSYEQYF.

The chain employs TRBV5-1 and TRBJ1-3; 7 nucleotides match TRBD1. Trimming removed 4 bases from V and 1 base from J; junction bases left unmatched: 2. Germline V gene data show CDR1 as SGHRS and CDR2 as YFSETQ. This CDR3 is 14 amino acids long. CDR3 loop: CASSPGQSGNTIYF. The CDR3 DNA is TGCGCCAGCAGCCCGGGACAGTCTGGAAACACCATATATTTT.

The CDR3 protein is CASSSPEGTGMGYGYTF. In DNA, the CDR3 is TGCGCCAGCAGCTCCCCCGAGGGGACAGGGATGGGGTATGGCTACACCTTC. The V gene is TRBV5-1, the J gene TRBJ1-2; 9 bases line up with TRBD1. The CDR3 is 17 amino acids. Trimming took 3 bases from V and 5 from J; bases not matched to a gene: 14. CDR1 and CDR2 (germline): SGHRS, YFSETQ.

The rearrangement joins TRBV27 to TRBJ2-7; 11 positions agree with TRBD2. The CDR3 contains 14 residues. V trimming: 4 bases; J trimming: 3 bases; junction bases outside the gene matches: 2. Germline V gene data show CDR1 as MNHEY and CDR2 as SMNVEV (reference sequence). Here the CDR3 DNA reads TGTGCCAGCAGTTCTAGCGGGGGGTTCTACGAGCAGTACTTC. This gives the protein CASSSSGGFYEQYF.

The genes are TRBV7-9 and TRBJ1-1, with TRBD1 matching 7 bases. V trimming: 5 bases; J trimming: 2 bases; junction bases outside the gene matches: 11. Germline CDR1 reads SEHNR; CDR2 reads FQNEAQ (reference sequence). The CDR3 loop spans 16 amino acids. This CDR3 is CASSGQTGRANTEAFF. The CDR3 DNA is TGTGCCAGCAGCGGACAGACAGGGCGGGCAAACACTGAAGCTTTCTTT.

The chain recombines TRBV11-3 with TRBJ1-1; D gene unclear. The CDR3 consists of 16 residues. V lost 4 bases and J 4 bases, leaving 19 bases between the germline ends. Germline CDR1 SGHNT, CDR2 YENEEA. CDR3 nucleotide sequence: TGTGCCAGCAGCTGGTGGCAGGTCCAGGCACCCACTGAAGCTTTCTTT. It encodes CASSWWQVQAPTEAFF.

This chain connects TRBV4-3 to TRBJ2-6, with D possibly called TRBD1 or TRBD2 (5 bases each). Germline V gene sequence: CDR1 LGHNA, CDR2 YSLEER. CDR3 length: 16 amino acids. The V end was cut by 3 bases, the J end by 2 bases, with 11 bases between. The CDR3 protein is CASSQEEGTGANVLTF. The CDR3 bases are TGCGCCAGCAGCCAGGAAGAGGGGACTGGGGCCAACGTCCTGACTTTC.